This T cell receptor (beta chain) emerged from a study of T-cell memory formation after mild COVID-19. Study details: Across donors, TCR clusters were largely donor specific.

TCRdb analysed the 5' RACE reads with MiXCR anew, one entry per CDR3 protein. Of more than 120,000 distinct CDR3 sequences in the sample, 19% were seen once. The CDR3 is made up of 14 amino acids. Germline CDR1 is MNHNS and CDR2 is SASEGT. V gave up 3 bases and J gave up 1 base, with 9 bases separating them. Study-wide findings and caveats: Memory sampled before infection contained some responding clones, suggesting cross-reactive memory joined.

In this sample, this clonotype turned up a few times. The antigen remains undetermined. The chain uses TRBV6-1 and TRBJ1-1; D is uncertain. The sample taken for sequencing was PBMCs or a T cell subset sorted from them (not recorded which). The sequence derives from an adult woman who had mild COVID-19 (a few samples of this study predate the infection). Cell type and time point are not known. The CDR3 DNA sequence: TGTGCCAGCAGTGAGCCCAGGAGGAACACTGAAGCTTTCTTT. Its protein product is CASSEPRRNTEAFF.